These 7 T cell receptor beta chains were all obtained from the same sample, sequenced in a study of blood T cell repertoires in COVID-19. Data came from immunoSEQ multiplex PCR; TCRdb stores just in-frame clones and leaves some out. Among 270,000 or so clones listed, about 81% were seen once. Sequencing was performed on peripheral blood. The source of these receptors is a human donor with COVID-19, enrolled during active disease. The donor label of this sample is uncertain.

J is TRBJ2-7 and V is TRBV5-1; 13 bases are a match to TRBD2. This CDR3 is built from 15 residues. Losses at the gene ends were 0 bases for V and 9 bases for J; bases not matched to a gene: 6. The germline gives CDR1 SGHRS, CDR2 YFSETQ. CDR3 sequence (DNA): TGCGCCAGCAGCTTGGACTTGGGACTAGCGGGAACGCAGTACTTC. It specifies CASSLDLGLAGTQYF.

The chain recombines TRBV29-1 with TRBJ2-1, with TRBD1 as a possible D gene (6 bases). The CDR3 contains 13 residues. CDR1 and CDR2 from the germline V gene are SQVTM and ANQGSEA. Trimming cost V 3 bases and J 6 bases, with 12 bases left between them. CDR3 loop: CSVDQGYPNEQFF. CDR3 nucleotide sequence: TGCAGCGTTGATCAGGGGTACCCCAATGAGCAGTTCTTC.

This clone was seen repeatedly, ten times or more. At one end the junction does not follow the germline gene, possibly because of a read error. The chain couples TRBV7-9 to TRBJ1-1; tentative D call: TRBD1 (5 bases). CDR1 is SEHNR, CDR2 FQNEAQ, per germline (reference sequence). The CDR3 consists of 14 residues. CDR3 in amino acids: CASSSTAPNAEAFF. The CDR3 DNA follows: TGTGCCAGCAGCTCGACAGCCCCGAACGCTGAAGCTTTCTTT.

This chain joins TRBV19 and TRBJ2-7, with 8 nucleotides matching TRBD2. The CDR3 contains 14 residues. Germline CDR1 LNHDA, CDR2 SQIVND (reference sequence). V was pared by 6 bases and J by 4 bases, with 8 bases of the junction left unmatched. The CDR3 protein is CASSSGGGGYEQYF. CDR3 bases: TGTGCCAGTAGCAGCGGGGGTGGTGGATACGAGCAGTACTTC. The entire variable domain, with the rest obtained from reference TRBV19 and TRBJ2-7, is as follows: DGGITQSPKYLFRKEGQNVTLSCEQNLNHDAMYWYRQDPGQGLRLIYYSQIVNDFQKGDIAEGYSVSREKKESFPLTVTSAQKNPTAFYLCASSSGGGGYEQYFGPGTRLTVT.

This clone was seen repeatedly, ten times or more. The chain combines TRBV9 with TRBJ2-6, with D maybe TRBD2 (5 bases). Germline CDR1 is SGDLS and CDR2 is YYNGEE. The CDR3 runs to 17 residues. Trimming took off 4 bases at V and 4 bases at J, with 18 bases between the two ends. CDR3 sequence reads: CASSPTLLVSGANVLTF. The CDR3 DNA is TGTGCCAGCAGCCCAACCCTACTAGTTTCAGGGGCCAACGTCCTGACTTTC.

This sequence joins TRBV6-5 and TRBJ2-7, with 9 nucleotides matching TRBD2. The germline CDR1 and CDR2 sequences are MNHEY and SVGAGI. This CDR3 contains 16 residues. Germline trimming cut 2 bases from V and 2 bases from J; bases unmatched to any gene: 7. CDR3 in amino acids: CASSYTTSGYPYEQYF. As DNA, the CDR3 is TGTGCCAGCAGTTACACGACTAGCGGATATCCCTACGAGCAGTACTTC.

V gene TRBV10-3 combines with J gene TRBJ1-1, with 9 nucleotides matching TRBD1. Germline loops: CDR1 ENHRY, CDR2 SYGVKD. V was clipped by 10 bases and J by 0 bases; unmatched bases: 18. The CDR3 spans 18 residues. As DNA, the CDR3 is TGTGCCACCTTCTCCGGGACAGGGATTCTAGGAGTGAACACTGAAGCTTTCTTT. As protein: CATFSGTGILGVNTEAFF.